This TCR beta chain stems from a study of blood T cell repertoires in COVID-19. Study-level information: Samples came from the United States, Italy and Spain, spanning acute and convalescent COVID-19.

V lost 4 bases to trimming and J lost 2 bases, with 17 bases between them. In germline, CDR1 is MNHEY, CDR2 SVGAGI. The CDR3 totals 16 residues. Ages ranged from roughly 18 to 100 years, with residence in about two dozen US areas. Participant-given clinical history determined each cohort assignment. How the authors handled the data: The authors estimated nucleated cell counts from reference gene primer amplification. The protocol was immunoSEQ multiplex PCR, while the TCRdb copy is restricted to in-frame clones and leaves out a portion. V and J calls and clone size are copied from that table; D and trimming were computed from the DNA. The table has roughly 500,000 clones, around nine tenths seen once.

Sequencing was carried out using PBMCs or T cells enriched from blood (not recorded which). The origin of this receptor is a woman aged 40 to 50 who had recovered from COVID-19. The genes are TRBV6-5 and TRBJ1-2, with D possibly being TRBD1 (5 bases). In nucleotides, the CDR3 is TGTGCCAGCAGTTTTTTACCGTCACAGGAAAACTATGGCTACACCTTC. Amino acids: CASSFLPSQENYGYTF.